These T cell receptor beta chains were read from a single sample in a study of T-cell memory formation after mild COVID-19. One entry per CDR3 protein, called by TCRdb with MiXCR from the 5' RACE reads. Seen here are some 150,000 distinct CDR3 sequences, roughly 19% observed once, and the top ten hold around 2%. The sample comprised PBMCs or a T cell subset sorted from them (not recorded which). Receptors originate from an adult woman who had mild COVID-19 (a few samples of this study predate the infection). Cell type and time point are not known. CDR3s include the opening cysteine and the closing phenylalanine or tryptophan. The D gene is left open where the match is weak. Clone size, where shown, is once, few, many, or a class for clones that have expanded.

j_call | d_call | v_call | clone_size | cdr3_nt | cdr3_aa
TRBJ1-1 | TRBD1 | TRBV12-3/TRBV12-4 | NA | TGTGCCAGCACCCCAGGGGGGAACACTGAAGCTTTCTTT | CASTPGGNTEAFF
TRBJ2-5 | TRBD2 | TRBV2 | few | TGTGCCAGCAGTGATCAGCGGGGGGCCGGGAAGGAGACCCAGTACTTC | CASSDQRGAGKETQYF
TRBJ2-1 | NA | TRBV30 | NA | TGTGCCTGGGCCCGGGATAATTCGTTTACCAATGAGCAGTTCTTC | CAWARDNSFTNEQFF
TRBJ2-5 | NA | TRBV5-6 | NA | TGTGCCAGCAGCTTTTCCGGGACCGAAGAGACCCAGTACTTC | CASSFSGTEETQYF
TRBJ2-1 | TRBD2 | TRBV4-1 | NA | TGCGCCAGCGGGGGGGGCTCCTACAATGAGCAGTTCTTC | CASGGGSYNEQFF
TRBJ2-6 | NA | TRBV7-8 | few | TGTGCCAGCAGCGAACAGGGAATCCCTTCTGGGGCCAACGTCCTGACTTTC | CASSEQGIPSGANVLTF
TRBJ2-7 | NA | TRBV29-1 | few | TGCAGCGTTGATTTCGGGGCCTACGAGCAGTACTTC | CSVDFGAYEQYF
TRBJ2-5 | NA | TRBV6-5 | NA | TGTGCCAGCAGTTATACCGGATCGAAGACCCAGTACTTC | CASSYTGSKTQYF
TRBJ1-1 | TRBD1 | TRBV4-1 | few | TGCGCCAGCAGCCGCTCAGGGACAGGGCGGGGCATAAACACTGAAGCTTTCTTT | CASSRSGTGRGINTEAFF
TRBJ2-1 | NA | TRBV9 | NA | TGTGCCAGCAGCGGTAGCCTGGGTCTAGGCAATGAGCAGTTCTTC | CASSGSLGLGNEQFF
TRBJ2-5 | TRBD1 | TRBV7-9 | NA | TGTGCCAGCAGCTCCAACAGGGGTCAAGAGACCCAGTACTTC | CASSSNRGQETQYF
TRBJ2-2 | NA | TRBV12-3/TRBV12-4 | NA | TGTGCCAGCAGTTTATCGACCCTATCCACCGGGGAGCTGTTTTTT | CASSLSTLSTGELFF
TRBJ2-7 | NA | TRBV21-1 | NA | TGTGCCAGCAGCACCAGGGGGACCGGTCTTTTCGAGCAGTACTTC | CASSTRGTGLFEQYF
TRBJ2-1 | NA | TRBV20-1 | many | TGCAGTGCTGGCCCGGGGAAGGGCAATGAGCAGTTCTTC | CSAGPGKGNEQFF
TRBJ1-6 | NA | TRBV12-3/TRBV12-4 | few | TGTGCCAGCAGTTTAGCGGACCGTGGTGGGAATTCACCCCTCCACTTT | CASSLADRGGNSPLHF
TRBJ2-5 | TRBD2 | TRBV5-1 | few | TGCGCCAGCAGCTTGGGGCGAACCGGACTAGCGGGGGTTGAGACCCAGTACTTC | CASSLGRTGLAGVETQYF
TRBJ2-1 | NA | TRBV7-9 | NA | TGTGCCAGCAGCTTAATCCGGGTGGGCTACAATGAGCAGTTCTTC | CASSLIRVGYNEQFF
TRBJ1-5 | NA | TRBV2 | few | TGTGCCAGCAAAGACGGTAGCAATCAGCCCCAGCATTTT | CASKDGSNQPQHF
TRBJ2-7 | TRBD1 | TRBV20-1 | few | TGCAGTGCTAGAGACCCCGGGACAGGGTCCTACGAGCAGTACTTC | CSARDPGTGSYEQYF
TRBJ2-3 | NA | TRBV24-1 | many | TGTGCCATCAGTGAGGGGGGGCAAGGCACAGATACGCAGTATTTT | CAISEGGQGTDTQYF
TRBJ2-7 | NA | TRBV5-1 | NA | TGCGCCAGCGCCGAGACAGTTACCTACGAGCAGTACTTC | CASAETVTYEQYF
TRBJ2-1 | NA | TRBV7-2 | few | TGTGCCAGCACCTTGGGGTCCGGGCCCAATGAGCAGTTCTTC | CASTLGSGPNEQFF
TRBJ2-3 | NA | TRBV20-1 | NA | TGCAGTGTCCCCAGTAGGACCCAGAGCACAGATACGCAGTATTTT | CSVPSRTQSTDTQYF
TRBJ1-2 | NA | TRBV12-3/TRBV12-4 | NA | TGTGCCAGCAACCTGCAGGGCGCGTCCTATGGCTACACCTTC | CASNLQGASYGYTF